The source of this T cell receptor beta chain is a study of regulatory T cells in long-lasting Graves disease. In the study overall: The study enrolled newly diagnosed Graves' patients on antithyroid drugs under 3 months.

For TCR beta, libraries came from iRepertoire HTBI primers and Arm-PCR of CDR3 regions. Using its own MiXCR run on the multiplex PCR reads, TCRdb lists one record per CDR3 protein. The profile shows some 250,000 distinct CDR3 sequences, approximately 16% of them singletons. Sample time point: newly diagnosed GD, antithyroid drugs for less than 3 months. After RNA was extracted from PBMCs, the TCR library was made from it. This sequence originates from a female donor with Graves disease. This sample comprised peripheral blood mononuclear cells (PBMCs), obtained at new diagnosis, from a patient treated with antithyroid drugs.

The CDR3 nucleotides read TGTGCCAGCAGTTACTCTACGGGACAGGGAAACGAGCAGTACTTC. As protein: CASSYSTGQGNEQYF. The gene calls are TRBV6-2 or TRBV6-3 and TRBJ2-5, with 9 bases that match TRBD1. The end of the DNA is better explained by TRBJ2-7, so the J call may be wrong. Germline V gene sequence: CDR1 MNHEY, CDR2 SVGEGT. The CDR3 extends over 15 amino acids.